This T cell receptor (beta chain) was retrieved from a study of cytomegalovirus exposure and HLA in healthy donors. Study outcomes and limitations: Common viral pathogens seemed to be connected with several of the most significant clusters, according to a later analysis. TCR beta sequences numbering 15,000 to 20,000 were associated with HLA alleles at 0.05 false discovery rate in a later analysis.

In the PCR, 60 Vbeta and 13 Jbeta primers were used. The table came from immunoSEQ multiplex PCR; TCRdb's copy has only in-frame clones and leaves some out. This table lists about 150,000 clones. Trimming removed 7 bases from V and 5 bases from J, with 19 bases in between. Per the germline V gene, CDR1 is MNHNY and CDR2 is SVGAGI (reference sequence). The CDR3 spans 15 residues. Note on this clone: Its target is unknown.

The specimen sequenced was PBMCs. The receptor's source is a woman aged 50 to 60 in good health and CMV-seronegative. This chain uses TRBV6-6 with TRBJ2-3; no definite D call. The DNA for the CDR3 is TGTGCCAGCACCACGGGTTACATCACACAAGATACGCAGTATTTT. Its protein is CASTTGYITQDTQYF.